One sample yielded the 26 T cell receptor beta chains listed below, sequenced in a study of T cells in Graves' hyperthyroidism and ophthalmopathy. RNA transcripts yielded amplified TCR beta CDR3 regions. Carried out on the TCR CDR3, a first-round RT-PCR used the HTBI primer set. MiXCR, run by TCRdb on the multiplex PCR reads, gives a single entry per CDR3 protein. In the table there are hundreds of thousands of distinct CDR3 sequences, just under 45% of which are singletons. The sequencing input was peripheral blood or thyroid tissue (not recorded which). Receptors were obtained from an adult man with Graves' disease, either hyperthyroidism or ophthalmopathy (not recorded which).

The table lists this clonotype with a few counts. V usage is TRBV14 and J usage is TRBJ2-5, with TRBD2 matching over 9 bases. Germline-derived CDR1 and CDR2 are SGHDN and FVKESK. The junction had 15 bases not matched to a gene; V was cut back by 2 bases and J by 5 bases. The CDR3 totals 18 residues. In DNA form, the CDR3 reads TGTGCCAGCAGCCAACTTGGTGGGCTAGCGGGAATCCGGGAGACCCAGTACTTC. Protein sequence: CASSQLGGLAGIRETQYF.

The gene calls are TRBV7-9 and TRBJ2-7; D remains unclear. V gave up 5 bases and J gave up 9 bases, with 23 bases separating them. The CDR3 extends over 15 amino acids. Germline values: CDR1 SEHNR, CDR2 FQNEAQ (reference sequence). CDR3 nucleotides: TGTGCCAGCAGCCAAGATCTAATTGACCCGTCCTGGCAGTACTTC. Amino acids: CASSQDLIDPSWQYF.

This chain links TRBV3-1 with TRBJ2-5; D possibly corresponds to TRBD1 (6 bases). The CDR3 sequence is 13 residues long. V dropped 8 bases and J dropped 1 base, with 11 bases sitting between them. The germline CDR1 and CDR2 sequences are LGHDT and YNNKEL (reference sequence). The CDR3 DNA sequence: TGTGCCAGCGTAAGAGGGGGCCAAGAGACCCAGTACTTC. Protein sequence: CASVRGGQETQYF.

This clonotype was seen more than once but under ten times. The V and J genes are TRBV7-9 and TRBJ2-5; TRBD1 agrees at 11 bases. The V and J ends lost 3 bases and 5 bases, in that order; junction bases with no gene match: 5. From germline, CDR1 is SEHNR and CDR2 FQNEAQ (reference sequence). There are 15 residues in the CDR3. CDR3 bases: TGTGCCAGCAGCTTCCGGACAGGGGGCAGGGAGACCCAGTACTTC. Protein product: CASSFRTGGRETQYF.

This clonotype occurred a few times. The rearrangement joins TRBV19 to TRBJ1-2; TRBD1 agrees at 9 bases. CDR1 is LNHDA, CDR2 SQIVND, per germline (reference sequence). The CDR3 runs to 17 residues. The ends lost 3 bases at V and 1 base at J; junction bases unmatched: 9. Here the CDR3 reads CASSMGTGTSLNYGYTF. The CDR3 DNA reads TGTGCCAGTAGTATGGGGACAGGGACATCACTTAACTATGGCTACACCTTC.

This chain links TRBV10-3 with TRBJ2-7; 9 bases line up with TRBD1. The V and J ends lost 5 bases and 2 bases, in that order; junction bases with no gene match: 7. Germline values: CDR1 ENHRY, CDR2 SYGVKD. The CDR3 length is 15 residues. CDR3 protein: CAISSPGQGTYEQYF. Here the CDR3 DNA reads TGTGCCATCAGTTCCCCGGGACAGGGCACCTACGAGCAGTACTTC.

Concerning this clonotype itself: A read error may explain this, as a much larger clone is one base away. This sequence joins TRBV12-3 or TRBV12-4 and TRBJ1-5; no definite D call. This CDR3 region has 13 residues. V was cut by 8 bases and J by 0 bases, with 8 bases left in between. DNA of the CDR3: TGTGCCAGCCGAGACCATAGCAATCAGCCCCAGCATTTT. It encodes CASRDHSNQPQHF.

On this clonotype itself: This could be a read error, since a much larger clone is one nucleotide away. The chain has TRBV5-1 and TRBJ2-6; perhaps TRBD1 as D (5 bases). The CDR3 is 14 residues long. Germline V gene sequence: CDR1 SGHRS, CDR2 YFSETQ. CDR3 amino acids: CASSHVSGANVPTF. In nucleotides, the CDR3 is TGCGCCAGCAGCCACGTCTCTGGGGCCAACGTCCCGACTTTC.

V and J are TRBV2 and TRBJ2-5; D is possibly TRBD1 (5 bases). V was shortened by 6 bases and J by 0 bases, with 14 bases between the two germline ends. Germline V gene data show CDR1 as SNHLY and CDR2 as FYNNEI. The CDR3 sequence is 15 residues long. The CDR3 protein is CASRGLGANQETQYF. Here the CDR3 DNA reads TGTGCCAGCAGAGGCCTAGGGGCAAACCAAGAGACCCAGTACTTC. Combining the CDR3 with reference TRBV2 and TRBJ2-5 gives the whole variable domain EPEVTQTPSHQVTQMGQEVILRCVPISNHLYFYWYRQILGQKVEFLVSFYNNEISEKSEIFDDQFSVERPDGSNFTLKIRSTKLEDSAMYFCASRGLGANQETQYFGPGTRLLVL.

This clonotype was seen ten or more times. The rearrangement uses TRBV2 and TRBJ2-5, with a weak D call TRBD1 (6 bases). The ends were cut back, 1 base at V and 1 base at J, with 10 bases in the middle. Germline CDR1 is SNHLY and CDR2 is FYNNEI. The CDR3 runs 15 residues. CDR3 residues: CASSEGDTIQETQYF. The CDR3 nucleotides read TGTGCCAGCAGTGAAGGGGACACGATCCAAGAGACCCAGTACTTC.

This clonotype was counted once. The DNA is left out, because the CDR3 cannot be placed on it with certainty; the CDR3 is given as TCRdb lists it. V and J are TRBV7-8 and TRBJ2-2; the D call of TRBD2 is as the table states it, not checked on the DNA. The CDR3 is 14 residues long, counting both termini. Per germline, CDR1 SGHVS and CDR2 FQNEAQ. CDR3 in amino acids: CASSQGLRAGELFF.

There are many counts of this clonotype. The chain is built from TRBV10-3 and TRBJ2-7; D uncertain. This CDR3 comprises 13 residues. V was clipped by 2 bases and J by 0 bases, with 5 bases between them. Germline V gene data show CDR1 as ENHRY and CDR2 as SYGVKD. The CDR3, as DNA: TGTGCCATCAGTGAGAACCCCTCCTACGAGCAGTACTTC. Translation gives CAISENPSYEQYF.

About this clonotype: A much bigger clone sits one base away, suggesting this may be a read error. The chain has TRBV7-3 and TRBJ1-6; 11 nucleotides line up with TRBD1. Trimming at V came to 3 bases and at J to 9 bases, leaving 4 bases not matched to a gene. The CDR3 runs 15 residues. The germline V gene encodes CDR1 SGHTA and CDR2 FQGTGA. This CDR3 reads CASSFRDRGSSPLHF. For the CDR3, the DNA is TGTGCCAGCAGCTTCCGGGACAGGGGGAGTTCACCCCTCCACTTT.

This clonotype occurred a few times. The gene calls are TRBV29-1 and TRBJ1-1; TRBD1 is a possible D gene (5 bases). Germline V gene data show CDR1 as SQVTM and CDR2 as ANQGSEA. Trimming cost V 5 bases and J 1 base, with 8 bases left between them. The CDR3 spans 12 residues. The CDR3 reads CSVRRGNTEAFF. The CDR3 bases are TGCAGCGTTAGGAGGGGGAACACTGAAGCTTTCTTT.

This rearrangement joins TRBV10-3 to TRBJ1-5; the match to TRBD1 covers 8 bases. Germline values: CDR1 ENHRY, CDR2 SYGVKD. V shed 6 bases and J 5 bases; nucleotides not matched to a gene: 6. The CDR3 loop spans 14 amino acids. In nucleotides, the CDR3 is TGTGCCATCAGCAAGACAGGGGTTGATCAGCCCCAGCATTTT. This gives the protein CAISKTGVDQPQHF.

The chain links TRBV29-1 to TRBJ1-1, with D maybe TRBD1 (5 bases). Germline V gene data show CDR1 as SQVTM and CDR2 as ANQGSEA. This CDR3 comprises 12 residues. The V and J ends lost 7 bases and 5 bases respectively, with 14 bases between them. The CDR3, as DNA: TGCAGCGCCCAGAGGGCAGGGACTGAAGCTTTCTTT. It is translated as CSAQRAGTEAFF.

The DNA of the CDR3 is TGTGCCAGCAGTTTTCGGGGAGGGGGCACTGGGGCCAACGTCCTGACTTTC. Protein: CASSFRGGGTGANVLTF. V gene TRBV2 combines with J gene TRBJ2-6, with D perhaps assigned TRBD1 or TRBD2 (7 bases each). The V gene lost 5 bases and the J gene lost 2 bases, with 16 bases spanning the gap. Germline CDR1 is SNHLY and CDR2 is FYNNEI. The CDR3 runs to 17 residues.

This chain uses TRBV20-1 with TRBJ1-4, with 8 bases that match TRBD1. Germline V lookup: CDR1 DFQATT, CDR2 SNEGSKA (reference sequence). J was trimmed by 8 bases and V by 6 bases; bases with no gene match: 14. There are 15 residues in the CDR3. In DNA, the CDR3 is TGCAGTGCCATAAGACAGACAGGGGCTGGGGAAAAACTGTTTTTT. Translating it yields CSAIRQTGAGEKLFF.

This clonotype appeared many times. The J gene is TRBJ2-2, the V gene TRBV29-1, with 7 bases fitting TRBD2. CDR1 is SQVTM, CDR2 ANQGSEA, per germline. CDR3 length: 12 residues. The V and J ends lost 3 bases and 5 bases, in that order; junction bases with no gene match: 0. The DNA for the CDR3 is TGCAGCGTTGACGGGGGGACCGGGGAGCTGTTTTTT. It is translated as CSVDGGTGELFF.

The CDR3 DNA follows: TGTGCCAGCTCACCATCAGGGGCCGTATGGGGCTACACCTTC. Translating gives CASSPSGAVWGYTF. This rearrangement joins TRBV13 to TRBJ1-2; a possible D gene is TRBD1 (6 bases). This CDR3 has 14 amino acids. Germline loops: CDR1 PRHDT, CDR2 FYEKMQ (reference sequence). Trimming removed 8 bases from V and 8 bases from J, with 21 bases in between.

V gene TRBV12-3 or TRBV12-4 combines with J gene TRBJ1-1; D is unclear. CDR3 size: 12 residues. Trimming removed 6 bases from V and 5 bases from J, with 10 bases in between. The CDR3 here is CASRQTGTEAFF. CDR3 nucleotides: TGTGCCAGCAGGCAAACCGGAACTGAAGCTTTCTTT.

For this clonotype: The junction shows a germline mismatch at one end, possibly a read error. CDR3 protein: CASSSGPPRYGNQPRHF. CDR3 coding DNA: TGTGCCAGCAGCTCCGGACCCCCGAGATATGGCAATCAGCCCCGGCATTTT. The rearrangement links TRBV9 to TRBJ1-5; no firm D call. The CDR3 consists of 17 residues. Germline CDR1 and CDR2: SGDLS and YYNGEE.

This clonotype was picked up a small number of times. The rearrangement uses TRBV7-6 and TRBJ1-6; 7 bases fit TRBD1. The V segment lost 1 base and the J segment 0 bases; nucleotides outside the gene matches: 6. The germline gives CDR1 SGHVS, CDR2 FNYEAQ. The CDR3 sequence is 18 residues long. CDR3 sequence reads: CASSLVPRGSSYNSPLHF. CDR3 coding DNA: TGTGCCAGCAGCTTAGTTCCCAGGGGGAGCTCCTATAATTCACCCCTCCACTTT.

The J gene is TRBJ1-4, the V gene TRBV6-5, with 7 bases aligning to TRBD1. The length of the CDR3 is 13 residues. J gave up 10 bases and V 10 bases, and 12 bases lay outside the gene matches. Germline CDR1 and CDR2: MNHEY and SVGAGI. CDR3 protein: CAIKGAGGGKLFF. The CDR3 coding sequence is TGTGCCATCAAGGGGGCGGGAGGCGGAAAACTGTTTTTT.

As for this clonotype: This may be a read error, as it is one base from a much larger clone. J is TRBJ1-5 and V is TRBV2; D unresolved. The CDR3 runs to 14 residues. The germline V gene encodes CDR1 SNHLY and CDR2 FYNNEI. CDR3 bases: TGTGCCAGCAGGGAAGATTGGGTTGATCAGCCCCAGCATTTT. This encodes CASREDWVDQPQHF. The full variable domain, completed using reference TRBV2 and TRBJ1-5, is EPEVTQTPSHQVTQMGQEVILRCVPISNHLYFYWYRQILGQKVEFLVSFYNNEISEKSEIFDDQFSVERPDGSNFTLKIRSTKLEDSAMYFCASREDWVDQPQHFGDGTRLSIL.

This clonotype was seen ten or more times. The chain employs TRBV7-9 and TRBJ1-4; D not resolved. Germline V gene data show CDR1 as SEHNR and CDR2 as FQNEAQ (reference sequence). The CDR3 is 14 residues long. Trimming shortened V by 1 base and J by 6 bases, and 9 bases separated the two germline ends. The CDR3 sequence is CASSLEPSDEKLFF. DNA for the CDR3: TGTGCCAGCAGCTTAGAACCGAGCGATGAAAAACTGTTTTTT.